The rows below give T cell receptor beta chains drawn from one sample of a study of Tregs in tolerant kidney transplant recipients. TCRdb's table, derived via immunoSEQ multiplex PCR, lists solely in-frame clones and lacks some. The table includes tens of thousands of clones, over 80% detected once. The specimen comprised CD8+ T cells from blood (PBMCs), sampled 24 months after the transplant. The receptors were sampled from a human patient who received a combined kidney and bone marrow transplant. Some T cells may trace back to the graft donor. Each CDR3 is given without its conserved first and last residue. Each record gives: V gene, CDR3 length, D gene, CDR3 protein. The D gene is left open where the match is weak.

v_call: TRBV10-1
cdr3_length: 10
d_call: NA
cdr3_aa: ASSGRSYEQY

v_call: TRBV7-7
cdr3_length: 13
d_call: TRBD2
cdr3_aa: ASSLGSGTSNEQF

v_call: TRBV9
cdr3_length: 12
d_call: NA
cdr3_aa: ASSVAGSGYEQY

v_call: TRBV7-9
cdr3_length: 13
d_call: TRBD2
cdr3_aa: ASSSLAGPYYEQY

v_call: TRBV7-9
cdr3_length: 11
d_call: NA
cdr3_aa: ASSLVGAEGYT

v_call: TRBV6-1
cdr3_length: 7
d_call: NA
cdr3_aa: ASSEVRY

v_call: TRBV4-1
cdr3_length: 13
d_call: NA
cdr3_aa: ASSHVSAGNQPQH

v_call: TRBV6-5
cdr3_length: 13
d_call: NA
cdr3_aa: ASSFEPRSYNEQF

v_call: TRBV11-2
cdr3_length: 13
d_call: NA
cdr3_aa: ASSSQVGASTWQY

v_call: TRBV9
cdr3_length: 12
d_call: NA
cdr3_aa: ASSVGDSQETQY

v_call: TRBV9
cdr3_length: 13
d_call: TRBD2
cdr3_aa: ASSPGLAVQETQY

v_call: TRBV7-9
cdr3_length: 13
d_call: TRBD1
cdr3_aa: AITGGRGSSYEQY

v_call: TRBV7-2
cdr3_length: 12
d_call: TRBD2
cdr3_aa: ASSLIGGGGELF

v_call: TRBV15
cdr3_length: 14
d_call: TRBD1
cdr3_aa: ATSKGRGLANYGYT

v_call: TRBV2
cdr3_length: 17
d_call: NA
cdr3_aa: ASSGLIWGIGSYNSPLH

v_call: TRBV28
cdr3_length: 12
d_call: NA
cdr3_aa: ASSLWGQGQPQH

v_call: TRBV28
cdr3_length: 13
d_call: NA
cdr3_aa: ASSFSGLTGNEQF

v_call: TRBV5-8
cdr3_length: 14
d_call: NA
cdr3_aa: ASSLGPQSHYYGYT

v_call: TRBV10-2
cdr3_length: 12
d_call: NA
cdr3_aa: ASGEAGPYNEQF